The rows below give T cell receptor beta chains drawn from one sample of a study of T cell responses to AZD1222 COVID-19 vaccine. Method: immunoSEQ multiplex PCR; TCRdb's copy keeps in-frame clones and lacks some. The table has 150,000 or so clones, 93% seen once. The sequences come from peripheral blood, collected on day 0 of AZD1222 vaccination. The receptors stem from an adult in good health. Each CDR3 is given with its conserved first and last residue. The order of the fields is D gene, J gene, clone size, V gene, CDR3 DNA, CDR3 protein. The D gene is left open where the match is weak. Clone size is given for some rows only: seen once, a few or many times, or a class if the clone is expanded.

>TRBD1|TRBJ1-2|.|TRBV29-1
TGCAGCGTTGATCTACAGGGGGCGTCCCGTGGCTACACCTTC
CSVDLQGASRGYTF
>TRBD1|TRBJ2-7|.|TRBV7-9
TGTGCCAGCAGCTTTGACCGGGACAGCTCCTACGAGCAGTACTTC
CASSFDRDSSYEQYF
>.|TRBJ1-2|.|TRBV11-2
TGTGCCAGCAGCTTATGGAACAGGGTACATTCTGGCTACACCTTC
CASSLWNRVHSGYTF
>.|TRBJ2-2|.|TRBV7-3
TGTGCCAGCAGCTTAGGTCCGGGATCGAACACCGGGGAGCTGTTTTTT
CASSLGPGSNTGELFF
>.|TRBJ2-5|.|TRBV13
TGTGCCAGCAGCTTTGGGACGGCCCAAGAGACCCAGTACTTC
CASSFGTAQETQYF
>TRBD1|TRBJ2-1|.|TRBV4-1
TGCGCCAGCAGCCAATTCCTTAGCGCGAGACAGGGTATTTACAATGAGCAGTTCTTC
CASSQFLSARQGIYNEQFF
>.|TRBJ1-4|.|TRBV12-5
TGTGCTACCGGGATGTCTAATGAAAAACTGTTTTTT
CATGMSNEKLFF
>.|TRBJ1-1|.|TRBV28
TGTGCCAGCAGTACGGACTCCAGGGACACTGAAGCTTTCTTT
CASSTDSRDTEAFF
>.|TRBJ1-1|.|TRBV7-3
TGTGCCAGCAGCTTAATCCCGAACACTGAAGCTTTCTTT
CASSLIPNTEAFF
>.|TRBJ2-1|.|TRBV11-2
TGTGCCAGCAGCTTAGGGGCTAGCTCCTACAATGAGCAGTTCTTC
CASSLGASSYNEQFF
>TRBD1|TRBJ2-5|.|TRBV7-8
TGTGCCAGCAGCTTAGGCACAGGGGGCGTTGAGACCCAGTACTTC
CASSLGTGGVETQYF
>TRBD1|TRBJ1-5|.|TRBV28
TGTGCCAGCAGTTTATGGGGACAGGCGACACATCAGCCCCAGCATTTT
CASSLWGQATHQPQHF
>TRBD2|TRBJ2-1|.|TRBV19
TGTGCCAGTAGTCCGAGGACTAGCGGGAGGATTAATGAGCAGTTCTTC
CASSPRTSGRINEQFF
>TRBD1|TRBJ2-2|.|TRBV5-1
TGCGCCAGCAGCATCGGACAGGGGGCAGTAACCGGGGAGCTGTTTTTT
CASSIGQGAVTGELFF
>TRBD1|TRBJ1-5|.|TRBV19
TGTGCCAGTAGTATAGGACAAGACAGGGCTGCGAGCAATCAGCCCCAGCATTTT
CASSIGQDRAASNQPQHF
>.|TRBJ2-7|.|TRBV6-6
TGTGCCAGCAGTTACTCTTTGCCTAGATTGTACGAGCAGTACTTC
CASSYSLPRLYEQYF
>.|TRBJ1-3|.|TRBV7-9
TGTGCCAGCAGCCCCACAGGAAACACCATATATTTT
CASSPTGNTIYF
>.|TRBJ2-5|.|TRBV30
TGTGCCTGGAGTGTTCTTCGGCAAGAGACCCAGTACTTC
CAWSVLRQETQYF
>.|TRBJ1-2|.|TRBV19
TGTGCCAGTAACTTACAGGGTTTAGCCGGCTACACCTTC
CASNLQGLAGYTF
>.|TRBJ1-6|.|TRBV5-1
TGCGCCAGCAGCTTGGGGGCAGGTTGGAAGGATTCACCCCTCCACTTT
CASSLGAGWKDSPLHF
>.|TRBJ2-7|.|TRBV2
TGTGCCAGCACCCCTCACAGAACCCTCTCCTACGAGCAGTACTTC
CASTPHRTLSYEQYF
>.|TRBJ2-7|.|TRBV6-5
TGTGCCAGCAGTTCCTATTACGGGGCCTACGAGCAGTACTTC
CASSSYYGAYEQYF
>TRBD2|TRBJ2-1|.|TRBV7-9
TGTGCCAGCAGCTTAGGGTTCGGACTAGCGGGGGGCAATGAGCAGTTCTTC
CASSLGFGLAGGNEQFF
>TRBD1|TRBJ1-4|.|TRBV6-5
TGTGCCAGCAGTAGGACAGGGGAAACTAATGAAAAACTGTTTTTT
CASSRTGETNEKLFF
>TRBD1|TRBJ1-1|.|TRBV7-8
TGTGCCAGCAGCCCCGGACAGGGGAAGGTCACTGAAGCTTTCTTT
CASSPGQGKVTEAFF
>TRBD1|TRBJ1-2|.|TRBV6-5
TGTGCCAGCAGCAAAGGACAGGGAGGCTATGGCTACACCTTC
CASSKGQGGYGYTF
>TRBD1|TRBJ1-1|.|TRBV29-1
TGCAGCGTTGAACCGGGACAGAAAGCTTTCTTT
CSVEPGQKAFF
>.|TRBJ2-7|.|TRBV12-5
TGTGCTAGTGGTTTGGCGGGGCTCCGCGAGCAGTACTTC
CASGLAGLREQYF
>.|TRBJ1-2|.|TRBV12-3/TRBV12-4
TGTGCCAGCAGTTTGTCCATTAACTATGGCTACACCTTC
CASSLSINYGYTF
>TRBD1|TRBJ1-2|once|TRBV18
TGTGCCAGCTCACCTGTAGAGGGACAGCAAGACTATGGCTACACCTTC
CASSPVEGQQDYGYTF
>.|TRBJ2-7|.|TRBV18
TGTGCCAGCTCACCCGGGATGGTGGGGCAATACGAGCAGTACTTC
CASSPGMVGQYEQYF
>.|TRBJ1-5|.|TRBV11-2
TGTGCCAGCAGCCTAGGGCGGGGGAACGGGCAGCCCCAGCATTTT
CASSLGRGNGQPQHF
>TRBD1|TRBJ1-5|.|TRBV28
TGTGCCAGCAGTTTATATGGACAGGGGGCCGGCAATCAGCCCCAGCATTTT
CASSLYGQGAGNQPQHF
>.|TRBJ2-1|.|TRBV30
TGTGCCTGGCGGGGGAGCTCCTACAATGAGCAGTTCTTC
CAWRGSSYNEQFF
>.|TRBJ1-5|.|TRBV5-1
TGCGCCAGCAGCGTGGGTACAGGGATGGGCAATCAGCCCCAGCATTTT
CASSVGTGMGNQPQHF
>TRBD1|TRBJ1-2|.|TRBV19
TGTGCCAGTAGTTTTCGGACAGGGAGCGGCTACACCTTC
CASSFRTGSGYTF
>TRBD2|TRBJ2-7|.|TRBV9
TGTGCCAGCAGCGTAGGGTTGCTAGCGGCCCCCTACGAGCAGTACTTC
CASSVGLLAAPYEQYF
>TRBD2|TRBJ2-5|once|TRBV7-9
TGTGCCAGCAGCTTACCATCTAGCGGGAGCTGGGAGACCCAGTACTTC
CASSLPSSGSWETQYF
>TRBD1|TRBJ1-5|once|TRBV7-9
TGTGCCAGCAGTCGGACAGGGGAGTATCAGCCCCAGCATTTT
CASSRTGEYQPQHF
>.|TRBJ1-3|.|TRBV12-5
TGTGCTAGTGGTTTGGTACCCTACCTCGGGGACCCCACATATACTGGAAACACCATATATTTT
CASGLVPYLGDPTYTGNTIYF
>.|TRBJ1-4|.|TRBV30
TGTGCCTCCAGCTATGCAACTAATGAAAAACTGTTTTTT
CASSYATNEKLFF
>TRBD1|TRBJ1-1|.|TRBV5-1
TGCGCCAGCAGCTTGGGTCGGCAGGGGGCCGGCACTGAAGCTTTCTTT
CASSLGRQGAGTEAFF
>.|TRBJ1-1|.|TRBV29-1
TGCAGTGGGGCCAACACTGAAGCTTTCTTT
CSGANTEAFF
>.|TRBJ1-2|.|TRBV28
TGTGCCAGCAGTTTAAGTCCCAGGACCTTTAACTATGGCTACACCTTC
CASSLSPRTFNYGYTF
>.|TRBJ2-2|.|TRBV3-1/TRBV3-2
TGTGCCAGCAGCCGGGACCATAACACCGGGGAGCTGTTTTTT
CASSRDHNTGELFF
>TRBD1|TRBJ2-7|.|TRBV4-1
TGCGCCAGCAGCGACGGACAGGTAGACCCCTACGAGCAGTACTTC
CASSDGQVDPYEQYF
>TRBD1|TRBJ1-6|.|TRBV3-1/TRBV3-2
TGTGCCAGCAGCCAAGCCGACAGGGATCTCCACTTT
CASSQADRDLHF
>.|TRBJ2-1|.|TRBV19
TGTGCCAGTAGTCCCCAGACTAGGTCCAATGAGCAGTTCTTC
CASSPQTRSNEQFF
>.|TRBJ2-1|once|TRBV5-1
TGCGCCAGCAGAACGGGGATAGCGGCTTACAATGAGCAGTTCTTC
CASRTGIAAYNEQFF
>.|TRBJ2-7|once|TRBV6-1
TGTGCCAGCAGTGAAGCGGAGGGGACGGTTTCCTACGAGCAGTACTTC
CASSEAEGTVSYEQYF
>.|TRBJ2-1|.|TRBV7-2
TGTGCCAGCAGCTTAGGGGCTATCTACAATGAGCAGTTCTTC
CASSLGAIYNEQFF
>TRBD1|TRBJ2-7|.|TRBV28
TGTGCCAGCAGTAGCAACGGACAGGTAAACTACGAGCAGTACTTC
CASSSNGQVNYEQYF
>.|TRBJ2-2|.|TRBV12-1
TGTGCCAGCAGCGCGGCCGGGACAGGGGATACCGGGGAGCTGTTTTTT
CASSAAGTGDTGELFF
>TRBD1|TRBJ1-5|once|TRBV24-1
TGTGCCACCGTGACAGGGACTCAGCCCCAGCATTTT
CATVTGTQPQHF
>.|TRBJ1-4|once|TRBV9
TGTGCCAGCAGCGTCGGCTCGGGTAATGAAAAACTGTTTTTT
CASSVGSGNEKLFF
>.|TRBJ2-7|.|TRBV20-1
TGCAGTGCTAGACACGGCTATGAGCAGTACTTC
CSARHGYEQYF
>TRBD2|TRBJ2-5|.|TRBV5-4
TGTGCCAGCAGCTTGAGCGGGAGTGGCTTAGAGACCCAGTACTTC
CASSLSGSGLETQYF
>TRBD1|TRBJ1-2|.|TRBV2
TGTGCCAGCGACAGGGGCTATGGCTACACCTTC
CASDRGYGYTF
>.|TRBJ2-1|.|TRBV5-1
TGCGCCAGCAGCTTGAAGGCAGGAATATACAATGAGCAGTTCTTC
CASSLKAGIYNEQFF